Given below is one TCR beta chain in context. Germline V gene lookup returns CDR1 MGHRA and CDR2 YSYEKL. Trimming removed 0 bases at V and 0 bases at J, with 12 bases between. This CDR3 spans 18 amino acids. The record originates from a study of blood T cell repertoires in COVID-19. Only in-frame clones appear in the TCRdb table, and some are missing; sequencing was by immunoSEQ multiplex PCR. Found here are over 150,000 clones, approximately 86% of them singletons; the top ten hold roughly 0.53%. This chain uses TRBV4-1 with TRBJ2-6; the D gene is possibly TRBD2 (6 bases). This TCR came from a man in his sixties with COVID-19, enrolled during active disease. Sequencing was performed on peripheral blood. CDR3 nucleotides: TGCGCCAGCAGCCAAGATAATGGGGGGAGCTCTGGGGCCAACGTCCTGACTTTC. This gives the protein CASSQDNGGSSGANVLTF.